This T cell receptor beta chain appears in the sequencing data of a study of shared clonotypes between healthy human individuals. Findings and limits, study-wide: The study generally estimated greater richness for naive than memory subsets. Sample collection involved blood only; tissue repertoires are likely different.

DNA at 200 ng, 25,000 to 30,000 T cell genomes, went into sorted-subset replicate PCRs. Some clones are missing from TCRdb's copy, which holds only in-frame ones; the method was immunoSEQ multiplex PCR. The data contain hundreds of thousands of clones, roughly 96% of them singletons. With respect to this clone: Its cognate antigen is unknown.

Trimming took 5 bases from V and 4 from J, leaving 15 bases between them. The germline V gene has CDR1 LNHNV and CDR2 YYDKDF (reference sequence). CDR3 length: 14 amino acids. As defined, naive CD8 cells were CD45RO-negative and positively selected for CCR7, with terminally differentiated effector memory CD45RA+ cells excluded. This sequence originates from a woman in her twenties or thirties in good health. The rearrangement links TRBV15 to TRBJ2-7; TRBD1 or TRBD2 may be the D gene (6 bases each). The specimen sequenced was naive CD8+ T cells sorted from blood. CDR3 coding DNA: TGTGCCACCAGCGAGGGGGGAGGCGCTTACGAGCAGTACTTC. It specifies CATSEGGGAYEQYF.